The 22 T cell receptor beta chains listed next were all sequenced from one sample in a study of shared clonotypes between healthy human individuals. Clones were sequenced by immunoSEQ multiplex PCR, and TCRdb holds only the in-frame ones, with some missing. The table records 2 million to 2.5 million clones, 90% to 97% of them present only once. The sequencing input was naive CD4+ T cells sorted from blood. Subset specified: CD45RA+ positively selected. The receptors come from a man aged 18 to 30 in good health.

This clone was detected only a few times. The chain uses TRBV6-6 and TRBJ1-5; TRBD1 is a possible D gene (6 bases). The CDR3 is 14 residues long. Germline lookup yields CDR1 MNHNY and CDR2 SVGAGI (reference sequence). Trimming shortened V by 5 bases and J by 3 bases, and 11 bases separated the two germline ends. CDR3 nucleotides: TGTGCCAGCAGTGGAGGACAGAACAATCAGCCCCAGCATTTT. It codes for CASSGGQNNQPQHF.

A remark on this clone: Other nucleotide sequences in the sample specify the same CDR3. The V and J genes are TRBV5-6 and TRBJ2-5; D gene uncertain. CDR3 size: 12 residues. Deletions cut 2 bases from V and 1 base from J, with 3 bases between. CDR1 is SGHDT, CDR2 YYEEEE, per germline. The CDR3: CASSLGQETQYF. The CDR3, as DNA: TGTGCCAGCAGCTTAGGCCAAGAGACCCAGTACTTC. The full variable domain, completed using reference TRBV5-6 and TRBJ2-5, is DAGVTQSPTHLIKTRGQQVTLRCSPKSGHDTVSWYQQALGQGPQFIFQYYEEEERQRGNFPDRFSGHQFPNYSSELNVNALLLGDSALYLCASSLGQETQYFGPGTRLLVL.

This chain joins TRBV7-3 and TRBJ2-4; 7 bases agree with TRBD2. From germline, CDR1 is SGHTA and CDR2 FQGTGA. Losses at the gene ends were 5 bases for V and 4 bases for J; bases not matched to a gene: 5. The CDR3 length is 14 residues. The CDR3 is CASSKSGEKNIQYF. For the CDR3, the DNA is TGTGCCAGCAGCAAAAGCGGGGAAAAAAACATTCAGTACTTC. The full variable domain, in which reference TRBV7-3 and TRBJ2-4 provide the parts outside the CDR3, is GAGVSQTPSNKVTEKGKYVELRCDPISGHTALYWYRQSLGQGPEFLIYFQGTGAADDSGLPNDRFFAVRPEGSVSTLKIQRTERGDSAVYLCASSKSGEKNIQYFGAGTRLSVL.

Remarks on this clone: This sample also contains other DNA sequences that code for the same CDR3. This rearrangement joins TRBV5-1 to TRBJ2-7, with D hard to call. Germline V gene sequence: CDR1 SGHRS, CDR2 YFSETQ. The CDR3 extends over 11 amino acids. Trimming took off 0 bases at V and 6 bases at J, with 4 bases between the two ends. The CDR3 DNA is TGCGCCAGCAGCTTGGACGGCGAGCAGTACTTC. Its translation is CASSLDGEQYF.

This CDR3 is CSVTRLAETYEQYF. The CDR3 region has the DNA TGCAGCGTCACCAGACTAGCGGAGACCTACGAGCAGTACTTC. The chain has TRBV29-1 and TRBJ2-7; TRBD2 matches at 9 bases. This CDR3 comprises 14 residues. J lost 2 bases, V lost 6 bases, and 8 bases had no gene match. Looked up from germline, CDR1 is SQVTM and CDR2 is ANQGSEA.

The CDR3 reads CASSFGRVGGGEQYF. The CDR3 DNA reads TGTGCCAGCAGTTTTGGGAGGGTAGGGGGTGGCGAGCAGTACTTC. The V and J genes are TRBV28 and TRBJ2-7; possibly TRBD2 for D (7 bases). Per germline, CDR1 MDHEN and CDR2 SYDVKM. V was cut by 3 bases and J by 6 bases, with 18 bases left in between. The CDR3 is made up of 15 amino acids.

The chain couples TRBV29-1 to TRBJ2-1, with no clear D. The germline V gene encodes CDR1 SQVTM and CDR2 ANQGSEA. V lost 2 bases, J lost 2 bases, and 10 bases lay in between. This CDR3 region has 14 residues. CDR3 coding DNA: TGCAGCGTTGAACCAGCCACTCCCTACAATGAGCAGTTCTTC. Translating it yields CSVEPATPYNEQFF.

The chain employs TRBV6-5 and TRBJ2-7, with D possibly TRBD1 on 6 matching bases. The V end was cut by 6 bases, the J end by 0 bases, with 12 bases between. The CDR3 contains 14 residues. Germline CDR1 and CDR2: MNHEY and SVGAGI. The CDR3 here is CASSFTGNSYEQYF. DNA for the CDR3: TGTGCCAGCAGCTTCACAGGGAACTCCTACGAGCAGTACTTC.

The chain recombines TRBV6-1 with TRBJ2-4; 8 nucleotides match TRBD2. Germline V gives CDR1 MNHNS, CDR2 SASEGT. After removal of 2 bases from V and 0 bases from J, the junction contained 12 bases not matched to a gene. This CDR3 has 19 residues. The chain's CDR3 is CASSENPAGASLAKNIQYF. The CDR3 nucleotides read TGTGCCAGCAGTGAAAATCCAGCGGGGGCCTCCTTAGCCAAAAACATTCAGTACTTC.

The chain has TRBV2 and TRBJ2-2, with D perhaps TRBD1 (5 bases). CDR1 SNHLY and CDR2 FYNNEI come from the germline V gene. This CDR3 has 16 amino acids. The germline V and J ends were trimmed by 0 bases and 5 bases, with 13 bases remaining between them. The DNA of the CDR3 is TGTGCCAGCAGTGAAGCGGTGGACATCGAGACCGGGGAGCTGTTTTTT. This translates into CASSEAVDIETGELFF.

The chain carries TRBV30 and TRBJ2-1; 7 bases align to TRBD1. Trimming removed 4 bases from V and 6 bases from J; junction bases left unmatched: 9. Germline values: CDR1 GTSNPN, CDR2 SVGIG (reference sequence). The CDR3 sequence is 14 residues long. Here the CDR3 reads CAWNPGQSFNEQFF. CDR3 coding DNA: TGTGCCTGGAATCCGGGACAGAGTTTCAATGAGCAGTTCTTC.

V gene TRBV5-1 combines with J gene TRBJ2-5; D may be TRBD1 (6 bases). Trimming pared 6 bases from V and 5 bases from J, leaving 14 bases between. Germline V lookup: CDR1 SGHRS, CDR2 YFSETQ. This CDR3 has 13 amino acids. CDR3 coding DNA: TGCGCCAGCACCAACAGGGATGGGGAGACCCAGTACTTC. Its translation: CASTNRDGETQYF. Supplemented by reference TRBV5-1 and TRBJ2-5, the full variable domain reads KAGVTQTPRYLIKTRGQQVTLSCSPISGHRSVSWYQQTPGQGLQFLFEYFSETQRNKGNFPGRFSGRQFSNSRSEMNVSTLELGDSALYLCASTNRDGETQYFGPGTRLLVL.

J is TRBJ2-1 and V is TRBV4-2, with 12 bases matching TRBD2. From germline, CDR1 is LGHNA and CDR2 YNFKEQ. The V segment lost 4 bases and the J segment 2 bases; nucleotides outside the gene matches: 6. This CDR3 spans 17 amino acids. This chain's CDR3 is CASSPGSSGGAYNEQFF. As DNA, the CDR3 is TGTGCCAGCAGCCCGGGTTCTAGCGGGGGGGCCTACAATGAGCAGTTCTTC.

The CDR3 here is CAWSGTKGETQYF. The CDR3, as DNA: TGTGCCTGGAGTGGGACAAAGGGGGAGACCCAGTACTTC. The chain employs TRBV30 and TRBJ2-5, with a possible D match to TRBD1 (5 bases). Germline V lookup: CDR1 GTSNPN, CDR2 SVGIG (reference sequence). CDR3 size: 13 residues. Deletions cut 1 base from V and 5 bases from J, with 11 bases between. Drawing the rest from reference TRBV30 and TRBJ2-5, the complete variable domain is SQTIHQWPATLVQPVGSPLSLECTVEGTSNPNLYWYRQAAGRGLQLLFYSVGIGQISSEVPQNLSASRPQDRQFILSSKKLLLSDSGFYLCAWSGTKGETQYFGPGTRLLVL.

The chain combines TRBV10-3 with TRBJ2-7, with 9 bases that match TRBD1. J lost 2 bases, V lost 6 bases, and 5 bases had no gene match. The CDR3 extends over 14 amino acids. Germline CDR1 is ENHRY and CDR2 is SYGVKD. CDR3 DNA: TGTGCCATCAGCCGGACAGGGGAAGCCTACGAGCAGTACTTC. The encoded protein is CAISRTGEAYEQYF.

The chain has TRBV25-1 and TRBJ2-7, with no clear D. Trimming took 2 bases from V and 0 from J, leaving 8 bases between them. CDR1 and CDR2 (germline): MGHDK, SYGVNS. This CDR3 contains 14 residues. CDR3 sequence: CASSETESSYEQYF. The DNA of the CDR3 is TGTGCCAGCAGTGAAACAGAAAGCTCCTACGAGCAGTACTTC.

The rearrangement joins TRBV6-5 to TRBJ1-4; 9 positions agree with TRBD1. Germline lookup yields CDR1 MNHEY and CDR2 SVGAGI. This CDR3 region has 13 residues. V trimming: 6 bases; J trimming: 8 bases; junction bases outside the gene matches: 4. CDR3 in DNA: TGTGCCAGCAGACAGGGGGCTAGGGAAAAACTGTTTTTT. Translating gives CASRQGAREKLFF.

The chain has TRBV7-2 and TRBJ2-7; D gene unclear. The CDR3 is 14 residues long. V gave up 1 base and J gave up 0 bases, with 7 bases separating them. Germline loops: CDR1 SGHTA, CDR2 FQGNSA. CDR3 nucleotides: TGTGCCAGCAGCTTAGTAGGGAACTCCTACGAGCAGTACTTC. Translated: CASSLVGNSYEQYF.

This sequence joins TRBV21-1 and TRBJ2-7; the table calls TRBD2, which could not be checked here. TRBV21-1 is a pseudogene locus. This CDR3 has 12 residues. The CDR3 region has the DNA TGTGCCAGCAGCATATCCCCCTACGAGCAGTACTTC. Amino acid sequence: CASSISPYEQYF.

The J gene is TRBJ1-1, the V gene TRBV2, with D unresolved. V gave up 5 bases and J gave up 1 base, with 8 bases separating them. This CDR3 spans 13 amino acids. Germline CDR1 reads SNHLY; CDR2 reads FYNNEI. CDR3 in DNA: TGTGCCAGCAGTTTTCAGGCGAACACTGAAGCTTTCTTT. Translation gives CASSFQANTEAFF.

The chain couples TRBV18 to TRBJ2-7; perhaps TRBD1 as D (5 bases). With 1 base removed from V and 7 bases from J, the gap between germline ends came to 14 bases. Germline CDR1 and CDR2: KGHSH and LQKENI. The CDR3 loop spans 14 amino acids. This CDR3 reads CASSPQAGSEEQYF. In DNA form, the CDR3 reads TGTGCCAGCTCACCACAAGCAGGGTCTGAAGAGCAGTACTTC.

This clone was seen once. J is TRBJ2-6 and V is TRBV2, with 7 bases matching TRBD1. V shed 4 bases, J shed 7 bases, and the junction held 1 base outside the gene matches. This CDR3 has 13 residues. Germline lookup yields CDR1 SNHLY and CDR2 FYNNEI. CDR3 nucleotides: TGTGCCAGCAGTGGGACAGGAGCCAACGTCCTGACTTTC. Protein: CASSGTGANVLTF.